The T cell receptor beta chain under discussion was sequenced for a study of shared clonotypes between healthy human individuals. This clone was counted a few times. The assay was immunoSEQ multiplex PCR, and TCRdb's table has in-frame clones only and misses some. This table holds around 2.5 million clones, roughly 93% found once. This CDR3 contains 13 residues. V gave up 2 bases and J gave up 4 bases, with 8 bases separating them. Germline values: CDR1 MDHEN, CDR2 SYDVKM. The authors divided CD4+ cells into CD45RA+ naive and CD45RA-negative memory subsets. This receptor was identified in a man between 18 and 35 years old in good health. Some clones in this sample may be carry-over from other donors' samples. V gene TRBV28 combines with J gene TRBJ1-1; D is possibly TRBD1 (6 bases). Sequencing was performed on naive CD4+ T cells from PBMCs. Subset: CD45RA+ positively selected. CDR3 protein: CASSLGRGTEAFF. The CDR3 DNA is TGTGCCAGCAGTTTAGGCAGGGGCACTGAAGCTTTCTTT. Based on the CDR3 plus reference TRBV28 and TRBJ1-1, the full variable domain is DVKVTQSSRYLVKRTGEKVFLECVQDMDHENMFWYRQDPGLGLRLIYFSYDVKMKEKGDIPEGYSVSREKKERFSLILESASTNQTSMYLCASSLGRGTEAFFGQGTRLTVV.